This TCR beta chain derives from a study of control samples from healthy donors and cancer patients. The assay was immunoSEQ multiplex PCR, and TCRdb's table has in-frame clones only and misses some. This sample carries tens of thousands of clones, over 65% of them seen once, and the ten largest clones take 2.5% to 3%. Material for sequencing was PBMCs. This sequence was found in a woman between 50 and 59 years old with lung cancer.

CDR3 region: CASSAWTVLTYNEQFF. The CDR3 nucleotides read TGTGCCAGCAGCGCGTGGACTGTCCTCACCTACAATGAGCAGTTCTTC. V is TRBV5-6 and J is TRBJ2-1; TRBD2 is a possible D gene (5 bases). V lost 4 bases and J 2 bases, leaving 16 bases between the germline ends. This CDR3 has 16 residues. CDR1 and CDR2 (germline): SGHDT, YYEEEE.